Listed here are 11 T cell receptor beta chains from one sample, sequenced in a study of blood T cell repertoires in COVID-19. Assay used: immunoSEQ multiplex PCR; TCRdb lists only in-frame clones, some missing. The sample records fewer than 500,000 clones, nearly 90% being singletons. Sequenced material: PBMCs or T cells enriched from blood (not recorded which). The receptors derive from a woman aged 18 to 35 with acute COVID-19.

The J gene is TRBJ1-2, the V gene TRBV9; D is perhaps TRBD1 (6 bases). There are 15 residues in the CDR3. The V end lost 3 bases, the J end lost 0 bases, and 12 bases lay between the germline ends. In germline, CDR1 is SGDLS, CDR2 YYNGEE. The CDR3 DNA follows: TGTGCCAGCAGCGGTCAGGGGCGCGCTAACTATGGCTACACCTTC. Residues: CASSGQGRANYGYTF.

The chain has TRBV2 and TRBJ2-1, with a tentative D call TRBD1 (5 bases). From germline, CDR1 is SNHLY and CDR2 FYNNEI. V shed 1 base and J shed 8 bases, with 18 bases lying between them. This CDR3 contains 16 residues. CDR3 in DNA: TGTGCCAGCAGTGAAGGGGGCAGGGAATTTTGGGATGAGCAGTTCTTC. Its protein product is CASSEGGREFWDEQFF.

The rearrangement joins TRBV28 to TRBJ1-5; TRBD1 matches at 9 bases. Trimming at V came to 3 bases and at J to 10 bases, leaving 7 bases not matched to a gene. The CDR3 consists of 14 residues. CDR1 is MDHEN and CDR2 is SYDVKM in the germline V gene. For the CDR3, the DNA is TGTGCCAGCAGTTTCCGGGACAGGGTAGTTCCCCAGCATTTT. This encodes CASSFRDRVVPQHF.

The J gene is TRBJ2-3, the V gene TRBV5-4; 8 bases align to TRBD2. The ends lost 6 bases at V and 0 bases at J; junction bases unmatched: 9. The CDR3 sequence is 16 residues long. Germline CDR1 and CDR2: SGHNT and YYREEE (reference sequence). The CDR3 DNA reads TGTGCCAGCAACACTTGGTCTAGCGGGAGCACAGATACGCAGTATTTT. The encoded protein is CASNTWSSGSTDTQYF.

The chain has TRBV7-3 and TRBJ2-2; the D gene is possibly TRBD2 (5 bases). In germline, CDR1 is SGHTA, CDR2 FQGTGA. V gave up 3 bases and J gave up 3 bases, with 23 bases separating them. This CDR3 has 19 residues. The CDR3 DNA reads as TGTGCCAGCAGCTTCAACTCGGAGGTATACCTCGTCGACACCGGGGAGCTGTTTTTT. Residues: CASSFNSEVYLVDTGELFF.

V gene TRBV19 combines with J gene TRBJ2-5; 7 nucleotides align to TRBD2. CDR1 is LNHDA and CDR2 is SQIVND in the germline V gene (reference sequence). This CDR3 comprises 17 residues. Unmatched junction bases numbered 14, after V lost 3 bases and J lost 4 bases. The CDR3 nucleotides read TGTGCCAGTAGTATCGGACAAGGAGCGGGGTTGAGAGAGACCCAGTACTTC. Its translation is CASSIGQGAGLRETQYF.

CDR3 nucleotides: TGTGCCAGCAGTACCTTTGGTAGGAACACTGAAGCTTTCTTT. Its translation is CASSTFGRNTEAFF. The V call is TRBV27, the J call TRBJ1-1; D not certain. Germline loops: CDR1 MNHEY, CDR2 SMNVEV (reference sequence). The germline V and J ends were trimmed by 5 bases and 1 base, with 11 bases remaining between them. This CDR3 has 14 residues.

CDR3: CASSYSSVRNTEAFF. The CDR3 bases are TGTGCCAGCAGTTACTCGAGTGTCCGGAACACTGAAGCTTTCTTT. V and J are TRBV6-5 and TRBJ1-1; D gene ambiguous. V was pared by 0 bases and J by 1 base, with 9 bases between. Germline CDR1 and CDR2: MNHEY and SVGAGI. The CDR3 runs 15 residues.

Regarding this clone: This is likely an artifact of a read error, given a far larger clone one base away. The chain recombines TRBV27 with TRBJ1-5; D perhaps matches TRBD1 (5 bases). The V end lost 4 bases, the J end lost 0 bases, and 7 bases lay between the germline ends. The CDR3 is 14 residues long. The V gene's germline CDR1 is MNHEY and CDR2 SMNVEV (reference sequence). The CDR3 region is CASSSGDSNQPQHF. In nucleotides, the CDR3 is TGTGCCAGCAGTTCGGGGGATAGCAATCAGCCCCAGCATTTT.

This chain links TRBV11-2 with TRBJ2-2; possible D gene TRBD1, 6 bases. Germline CDR1 and CDR2: SGHAT and FQNNGV. CDR3 length equals 14 residues. V lost 3 bases, J lost 2 bases, and 7 bases lay in between. The CDR3 DNA reads as TGTGCCAGCAGCTTGGACAGAAACACCGGGGAGCTGTTTTTT. The encoded protein is CASSLDRNTGELFF. The full variable domain, its missing parts supplied by reference TRBV11-2 and TRBJ2-2, is EAGVAQSPRYKIIEKRQSVAFWCNPISGHATLYWYQQILGQGPKLLIQFQNNGVVDDSQLPKDRFSAERLKGVDSTLKIQPAKLEDSAVYLCASSLDRNTGELFFGEGSRLTVL.

This sequence joins TRBV2 and TRBJ1-5; D may be TRBD1 (5 bases). From germline, CDR1 is SNHLY and CDR2 FYNNEI. The ends were cut back, 6 bases at V and 1 base at J, with 13 bases in the middle. The CDR3 length is 15 residues. In nucleotides, the CDR3 is TGTGCCAGCAGCAGGGCGAGTGGGAGCAATCAGCCCCAGCATTTT. Translating gives CASSRASGSNQPQHF.